The text below deals with one TCR beta chain. The antigen is not known. Sample treatment: roughly 11-day PBMC culture with coronavirus spike peptide pools or control peptides (ViraFEST assay). This sample was included in a study of vaccination and CD4 T cells after COVID-19. Trimming removed 5 bases from V and 7 bases from J, with 15 bases in between. CDR1 LNHDA and CDR2 SQIVND come from the germline V gene (reference sequence). CDR3 length equals 14 residues. An Oncomine TCR Beta short-read assay was used to sequence the DNA from cultured CD4+ T cells. TCRdb called the PCR reads again in MiXCR, with one record for every CDR3 protein. The repertoire includes about 15,000 distinct CDR3 sequences, around 56% of them detected once, and around 15% sits in the top ten. Whole-study findings and limits: Spike mono-reactivity was shown by 304 of 307 vaccine-specific clones in convalescent patients. Median SARS-CoV-2-reactive clonotype numbers went from approximately 23 to 38; this increase was not significant.

Sample: CD4+ T cells from blood, cultured in vitro. This clonotype originated in a human donor who had recovered from COVID-19. This sequence joins TRBV19 and TRBJ2-1, with a possible D match to TRBD2 (7 bases). The CDR3 region is CASSGRTRGNEQFF. For the CDR3, the DNA is TGTGCCAGTAGTGGGAGGACTAGGGGGAATGAGCAGTTCTTC. The variable domain in full, completed from reference TRBV19 and TRBJ2-1, reads DGGITQSPKYLFRKEGQNVTLSCEQNLNHDAMYWYRQDPGQGLRLIYYSQIVNDFQKGDIAEGYSVSREKKESFPLTVTSAQKNPTAFYLCASSGRTRGNEQFFGPGTRLTVL.